This T cell receptor beta chain was obtained from a study of T cells in Graves' hyperthyroidism and ophthalmopathy. This clonotype was observed many times. Germline CDR1 SGHAT, CDR2 FQNNGV. CDR3 length equals 15 residues. V was cut by 3 bases and J by 5 bases, with 13 bases left in between. TCR beta CDR3 sequences were amplified from RNA transcripts. Initially, a first-round RT-PCR of the TCR CDR3 employed the HTBI primer set. TCRdb reprocessed the multiplex PCR reads with MiXCR, giving one entry per CDR3 protein. This table holds some 440,000 distinct CDR3 sequences, approximately 14% found once. Sample: blood. The rearrangement links TRBV11-2 to TRBJ2-2; D call uncertain. The receptor's source is a woman between 18 and 29 years old with Graves' hyperthyroidism. The CDR3 here is CASSLPGRQTGELFF. The CDR3 DNA reads TGTGCCAGCAGCTTGCCCGGGCGTCAAACCGGGGAGCTGTTTTTT.